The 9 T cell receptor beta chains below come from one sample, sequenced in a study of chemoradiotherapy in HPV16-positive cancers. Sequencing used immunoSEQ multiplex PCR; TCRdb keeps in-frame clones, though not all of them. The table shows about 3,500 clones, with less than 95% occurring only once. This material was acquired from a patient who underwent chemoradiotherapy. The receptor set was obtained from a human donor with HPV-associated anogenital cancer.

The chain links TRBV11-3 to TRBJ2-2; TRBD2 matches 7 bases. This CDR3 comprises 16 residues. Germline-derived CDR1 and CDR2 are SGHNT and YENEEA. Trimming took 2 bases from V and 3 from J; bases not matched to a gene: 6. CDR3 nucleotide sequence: TGTGCCAGCAGCTTACCCCGGGGAGGGCACACCGGGGAGCTGTTTTTT. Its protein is CASSLPRGGHTGELFF.

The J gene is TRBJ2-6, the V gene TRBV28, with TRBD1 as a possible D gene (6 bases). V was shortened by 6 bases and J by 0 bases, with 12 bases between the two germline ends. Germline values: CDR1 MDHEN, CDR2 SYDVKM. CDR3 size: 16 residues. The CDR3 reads CASRDSKFSGANVLTF. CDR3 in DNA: TGTGCCAGCAGGGACAGCAAATTCTCTGGGGCCAACGTCCTGACTTTC.

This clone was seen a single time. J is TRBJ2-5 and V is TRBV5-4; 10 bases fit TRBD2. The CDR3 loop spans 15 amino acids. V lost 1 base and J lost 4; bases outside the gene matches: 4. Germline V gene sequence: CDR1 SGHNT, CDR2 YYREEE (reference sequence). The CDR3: CASSLSSGGLETQYF. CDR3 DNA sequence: TGTGCCAGCAGCTTGAGTAGCGGGGGGTTAGAGACCCAGTACTTC.

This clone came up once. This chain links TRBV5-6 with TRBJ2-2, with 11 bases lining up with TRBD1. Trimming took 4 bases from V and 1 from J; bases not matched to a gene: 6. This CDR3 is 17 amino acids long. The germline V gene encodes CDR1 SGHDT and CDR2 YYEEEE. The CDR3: CASSPGTGGRNTGELFF. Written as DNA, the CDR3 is TGTGCCAGCAGCCCAGGGACAGGGGGAAGGAACACCGGGGAGCTGTTTTTT.

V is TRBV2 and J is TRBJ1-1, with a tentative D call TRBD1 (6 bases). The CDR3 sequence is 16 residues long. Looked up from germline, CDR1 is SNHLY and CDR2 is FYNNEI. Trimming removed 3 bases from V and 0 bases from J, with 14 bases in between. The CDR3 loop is CASSDEVRGLNTEAFF. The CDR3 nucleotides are TGTGCCAGCAGTGATGAGGTCAGGGGACTGAACACTGAAGCTTTCTTT.

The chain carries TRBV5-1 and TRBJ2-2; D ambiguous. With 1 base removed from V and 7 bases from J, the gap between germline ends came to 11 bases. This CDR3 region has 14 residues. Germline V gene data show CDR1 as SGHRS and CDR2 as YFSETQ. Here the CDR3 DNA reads TGCGCCAGCAGCTTGCAGGAGCTAGGCGGGGAGCTGTTTTTT. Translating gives CASSLQELGGELFF.

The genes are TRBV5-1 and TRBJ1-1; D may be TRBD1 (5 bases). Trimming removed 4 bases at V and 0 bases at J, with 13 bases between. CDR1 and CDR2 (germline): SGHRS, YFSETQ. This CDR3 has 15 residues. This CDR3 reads CASSNSGLLNTEAFF. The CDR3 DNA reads TGCGCCAGCAGCAATTCGGGACTGCTGAACACTGAAGCTTTCTTT.

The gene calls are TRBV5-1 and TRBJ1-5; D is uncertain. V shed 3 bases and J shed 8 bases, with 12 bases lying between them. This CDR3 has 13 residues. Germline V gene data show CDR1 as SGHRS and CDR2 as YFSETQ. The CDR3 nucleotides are TGCGCCAGCAGCTCTACCTCGGGCGAGCCCCAGCATTTT. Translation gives CASSSTSGEPQHF.

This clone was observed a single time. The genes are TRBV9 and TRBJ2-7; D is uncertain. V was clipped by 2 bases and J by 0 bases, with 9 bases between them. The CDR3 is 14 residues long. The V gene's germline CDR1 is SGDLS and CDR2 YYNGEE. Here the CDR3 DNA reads TGTGCCAGCAGCGTCTCTCAATACTCCTACGAGCAGTACTTC. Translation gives CASSVSQYSYEQYF.